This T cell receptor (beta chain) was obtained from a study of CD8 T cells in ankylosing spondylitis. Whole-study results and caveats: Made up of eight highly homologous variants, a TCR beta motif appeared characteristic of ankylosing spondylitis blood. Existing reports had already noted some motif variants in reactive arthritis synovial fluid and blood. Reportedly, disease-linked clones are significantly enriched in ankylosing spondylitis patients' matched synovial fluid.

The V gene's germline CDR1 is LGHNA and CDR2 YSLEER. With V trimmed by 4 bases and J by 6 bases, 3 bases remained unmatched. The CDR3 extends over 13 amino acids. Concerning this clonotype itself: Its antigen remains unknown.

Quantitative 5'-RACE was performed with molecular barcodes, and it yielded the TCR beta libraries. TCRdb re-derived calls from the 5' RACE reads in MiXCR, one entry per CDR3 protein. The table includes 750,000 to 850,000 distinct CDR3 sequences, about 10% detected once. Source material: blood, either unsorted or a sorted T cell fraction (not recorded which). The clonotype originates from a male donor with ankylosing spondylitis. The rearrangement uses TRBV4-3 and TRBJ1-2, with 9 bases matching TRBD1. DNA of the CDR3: TGCGCCAGCAGCCGGGACAGGGTAAATGGCTACACCTTC. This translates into CASSRDRVNGYTF.